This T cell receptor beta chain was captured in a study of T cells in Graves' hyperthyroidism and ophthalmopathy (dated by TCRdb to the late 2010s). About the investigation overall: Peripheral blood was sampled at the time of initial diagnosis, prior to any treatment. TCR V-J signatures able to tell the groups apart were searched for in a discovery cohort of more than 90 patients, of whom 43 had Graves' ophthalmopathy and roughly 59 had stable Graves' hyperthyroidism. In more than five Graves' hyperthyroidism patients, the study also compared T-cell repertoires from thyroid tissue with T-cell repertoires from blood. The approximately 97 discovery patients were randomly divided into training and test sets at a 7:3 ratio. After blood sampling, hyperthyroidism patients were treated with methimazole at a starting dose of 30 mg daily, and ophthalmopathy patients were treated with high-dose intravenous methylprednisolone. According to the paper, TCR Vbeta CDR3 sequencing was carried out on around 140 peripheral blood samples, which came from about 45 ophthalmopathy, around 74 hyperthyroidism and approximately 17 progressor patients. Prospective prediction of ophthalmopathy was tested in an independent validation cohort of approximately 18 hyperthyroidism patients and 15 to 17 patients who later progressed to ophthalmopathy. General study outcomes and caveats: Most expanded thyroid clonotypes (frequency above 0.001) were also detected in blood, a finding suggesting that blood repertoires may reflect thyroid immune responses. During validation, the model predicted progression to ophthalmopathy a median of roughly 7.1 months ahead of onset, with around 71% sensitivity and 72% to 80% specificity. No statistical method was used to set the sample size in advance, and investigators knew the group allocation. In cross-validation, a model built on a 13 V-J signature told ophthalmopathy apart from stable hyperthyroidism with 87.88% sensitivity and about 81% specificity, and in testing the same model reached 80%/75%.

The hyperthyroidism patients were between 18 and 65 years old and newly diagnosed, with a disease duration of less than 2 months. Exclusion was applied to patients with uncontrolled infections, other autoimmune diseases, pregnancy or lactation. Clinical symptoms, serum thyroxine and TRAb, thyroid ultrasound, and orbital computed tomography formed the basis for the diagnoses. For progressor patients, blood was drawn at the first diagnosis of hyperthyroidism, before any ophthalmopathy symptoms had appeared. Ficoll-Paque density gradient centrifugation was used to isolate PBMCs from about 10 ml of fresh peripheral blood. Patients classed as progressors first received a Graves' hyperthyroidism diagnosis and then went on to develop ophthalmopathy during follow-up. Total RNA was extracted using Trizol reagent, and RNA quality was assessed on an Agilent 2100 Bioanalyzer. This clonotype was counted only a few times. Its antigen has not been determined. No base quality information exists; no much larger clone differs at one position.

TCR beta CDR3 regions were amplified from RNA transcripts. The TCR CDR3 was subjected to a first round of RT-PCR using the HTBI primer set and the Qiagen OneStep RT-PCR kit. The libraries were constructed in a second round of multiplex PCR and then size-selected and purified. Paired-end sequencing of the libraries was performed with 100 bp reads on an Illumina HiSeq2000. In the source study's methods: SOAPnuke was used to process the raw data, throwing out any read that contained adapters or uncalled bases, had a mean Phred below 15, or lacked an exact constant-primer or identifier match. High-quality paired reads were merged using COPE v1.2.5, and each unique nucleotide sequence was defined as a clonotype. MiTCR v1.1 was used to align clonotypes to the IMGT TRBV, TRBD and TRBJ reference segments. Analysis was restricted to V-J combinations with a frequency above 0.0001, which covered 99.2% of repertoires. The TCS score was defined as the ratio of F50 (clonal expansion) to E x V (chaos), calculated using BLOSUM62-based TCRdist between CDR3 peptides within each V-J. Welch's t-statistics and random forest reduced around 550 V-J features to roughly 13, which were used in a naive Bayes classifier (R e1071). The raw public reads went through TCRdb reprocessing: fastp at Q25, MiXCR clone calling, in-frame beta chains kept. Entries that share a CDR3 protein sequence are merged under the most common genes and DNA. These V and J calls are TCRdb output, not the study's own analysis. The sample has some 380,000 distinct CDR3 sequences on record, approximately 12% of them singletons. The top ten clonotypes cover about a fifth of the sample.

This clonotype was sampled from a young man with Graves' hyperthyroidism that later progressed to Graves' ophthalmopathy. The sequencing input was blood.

CDR3 sequence: CSVEDRLVSGEQYF. DNA sequence: TGCAGCGTTGAAGATCGTCTAGTAAGTGGCGAGCAGTACTTC. Rearrangement joined TRBV29-1 to TRBJ2-7; confidence is insufficient to name the D gene. V and J lose 0 bases and 6 bases, and a span of 15 bases separates them. The germline V gene encodes CDR1 SQVTM and CDR2 ANQGSEA. The CDR3 numbers 14 residues from cysteine through phenylalanine. This entry keeps only the CDR3 DNA: 42 bases, framed from base 1.